A selection of T cell receptor beta chains follows, all from one sample in a study of PD-1 blockade in classical Hodgkin lymphoma. This table comes from immunoSEQ multiplex PCR, and its TCRdb copy is limited to in-frame clones, with some not included. Here the sample spans roughly 10,000 clones, 85% to 90% being singletons. The sample here was peripheral blood mononuclear cells (PBMCs), taken before the fourth cycle of nivolumab. The origin of the receptors is a human donor with classical Hodgkin lymphoma. The CDR3 runs from the conserved cysteine through the conserved F or W. Fields, in order: J gene, D gene, clone size, V gene, CDR3 protein, CDR3 DNA. A D gene is named only where the DNA matches it firmly. Not every row has a clone size; where given, it reads once, few, many or a size class.

>TRBJ1-1|TRBD1|-|TRBV2
CASSEQGVENTEAFF
TGTGCCAGCAGTGAGCAGGGGGTCGAAAACACTGAAGCTTTCTTT
>TRBJ1-1|-|-|TRBV18
CASSQDLSTEAFF
TGTGCCAGCTCTCAAGACCTGAGCACTGAAGCTTTCTTT
>TRBJ1-1|-|large|TRBV7-9
CASSIYRSQAFF
TGTGCCAGCAGCATCTACAGGAGCCAAGCTTTCTTT
>TRBJ1-2|-|-|TRBV5-1
CATSKGPYGYTF
TGCGCCACCTCTAAGGGGCCGTATGGCTACACCTTC
>TRBJ1-4|-|-|TRBV9
CASSATSDATNEKLFF
TGTGCCAGCAGCGCGACTTCAGATGCAACTAATGAAAAACTGTTTTTT
>TRBJ2-3|TRBD2|-|TRBV5-4
CASSLKRGAAADTQYF
TGTGCCAGCAGCTTAAAGCGGGGGGCCGCAGCAGATACGCAGTATTTT
>TRBJ2-5|-|once|TRBV14
CASSQETRETQYF
TGTGCCAGCAGCCAAGAGACGAGGGAGACCCAGTACTTC
>TRBJ2-1|-|-|TRBV28
CASSRTVAMQFF
TGTGCCAGCAGCCGAACAGTCGCCATGCAGTTCTTC
>TRBJ2-1|TRBD2|-|TRBV19
CASSTIAGVVWNEQFF
TGTGCCAGTAGTACGATAGCGGGCGTGGTGTGGAATGAGCAGTTCTTC
>TRBJ2-7|TRBD1|-|TRBV7-9
CASRGKGQRMNFSYEQYF
TGTGCCAGCAGAGGAAAGGGACAGCGTATGAACTTCTCCTACGAGCAGTACTTC
>TRBJ2-3|-|-|TRBV19
CASSKVPDTDTQYF
TGTGCCAGTAGTAAAGTCCCCGACACAGATACGCAGTATTTT
>TRBJ1-6|-|-|TRBV19
CASSIFGTNSPLHF
TGTGCCAGTAGTATTTTTGGGACCAATTCACCCCTCCACTTT
>TRBJ1-4|TRBD1|-|TRBV2
CASSRTGRSNEKLFF
TGTGCCAGCAGTAGGACAGGGAGGTCTAATGAAAAACTGTTTTTT
>TRBJ1-4|-|-|TRBV19
CASSPGTYNEKLFF
TGTGCCAGTAGTCCCGGGACGTATAATGAAAAACTGTTTTTT
>TRBJ2-2|-|-|TRBV7-2
CASTKWGGPGELFF
TGTGCCAGCACCAAGTGGGGGGGGCCCGGGGAGCTGTTTTTT
>TRBJ2-7|-|-|TRBV9
CASSGAGTLGEGEQYF
TGTGCCAGCAGCGGTGCCGGGACCCTCGGCGAGGGGGAGCAGTACTTC
>TRBJ2-3|-|once|TRBV27
CASSLSRHNSWDPSTDTQYF
TGTGCCAGCAGTTTATCTCGGCACAATAGCTGGGATCCTAGCACAGATACGCAGTATTTT
>TRBJ2-7|TRBD1|-|TRBV7-2
CASSPGQGHYEQYF
TGTGCCAGCAGCCCGGGACAGGGACACTACGAGCAGTACTTC
>TRBJ2-3|TRBD2|-|TRBV7-8
CASSLAVAGGTDTQYF
TGTGCCAGCAGCTTAGCCGTAGCGGGAGGCACAGATACGCAGTATTTT
>TRBJ1-2|-|-|TRBV14
CASSQGEGNYGYTF
TGTGCCAGCAGCCAAGGCGAAGGGAACTATGGCTACACCTTC
>TRBJ2-3|TRBD2|-|TRBV10-1
CAGMPGGSADTQYF
TGCGCCGGCATGCCGGGGGGTTCCGCAGATACGCAGTATTTT
>TRBJ1-5|-|-|TRBV6-5
CASSYTLGSNQPQHF
TGTGCCAGCAGTTACACGCTTGGGAGCAATCAGCCCCAGCATTTT
>TRBJ2-3|TRBD2|few|TRBV15
CATSRGSSGDTDTQYF
TGTGCCACCAGCAGAGGTTCCAGCGGGGACACAGATACGCAGTATTTT
>TRBJ1-3|-|-|TRBV9
CASSVGGPGNTIYF
TGTGCCAGCAGCGTTGGGGGGCCTGGAAACACCATATATTTT
>TRBJ2-5|-|-|TRBV19
CASKLQGGTQYF
TGTGCCAGTAAACTACAGGGTGGGACCCAGTACTTC
>TRBJ2-2|-|-|TRBV5-5
CASSFLPAQNTGELFF
TGTGCCAGCAGCTTTCTGCCAGCCCAAAACACCGGGGAGCTGTTTTTT
>TRBJ2-1|TRBD1|-|TRBV7-9
CASSSWGRGQSEQFF
TGTGCCAGCAGCTCCTGGGGTAGGGGGCAAAGTGAGCAGTTCTTC
>TRBJ2-5|TRBD2|-|TRBV9
CASSVGPLRGGVETQYF
TGTGCCAGCAGCGTAGGCCCTCTGCGGGGGGGCGTGGAGACCCAGTACTTC